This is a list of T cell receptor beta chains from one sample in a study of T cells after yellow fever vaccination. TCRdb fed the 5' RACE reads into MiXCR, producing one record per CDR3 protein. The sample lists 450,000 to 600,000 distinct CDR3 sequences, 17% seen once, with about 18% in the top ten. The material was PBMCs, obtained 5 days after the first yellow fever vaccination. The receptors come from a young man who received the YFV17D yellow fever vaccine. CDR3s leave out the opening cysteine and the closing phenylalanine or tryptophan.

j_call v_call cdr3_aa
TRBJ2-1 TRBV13 ASSLLRGSRGEEQF
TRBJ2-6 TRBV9 ASSVAGHSGANVLT
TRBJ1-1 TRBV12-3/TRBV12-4 ASSSSRGTDKAF
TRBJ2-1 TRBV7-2 ARRSRFPNEQF
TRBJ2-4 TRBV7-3 ASSLTEAAKNIQY
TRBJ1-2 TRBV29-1 SVEGYLGRGDYGYT
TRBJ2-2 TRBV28 ASSPWGKNTGELF
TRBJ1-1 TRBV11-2 ASSSQQGPAF
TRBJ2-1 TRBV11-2 ASSAYRRNEQF
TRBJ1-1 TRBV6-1 ASKKGQNTEAF